The T cell receptor beta chain under discussion was sequenced for a study of cytomegalovirus exposure and HLA in healthy donors. Findings and limits, study-wide: In a later analysis, DRB1 alleles had the most associated TCRs; HLA-C alleles the fewest.

Primers included in the PCR were 60 Vbeta and 13 Jbeta primers. Produced via immunoSEQ multiplex PCR; TCRdb's table is partial and in-frame only. The data show around 140,000 clones, approximately 80% seen once. This CDR3 is 13 amino acids long. Germline V lookup: CDR1 SGHRS, CDR2 YFSETQ. Comment on this clone: The antigen is unknown.

This rearrangement joins TRBV5-1 to TRBJ2-5, with no clear D. The DNA matches TRBJ2-7 better at its end, which makes the J call doubtful. Sequenced sample: PBMCs. This sequence was found in a young woman in good health and CMV-seronegative. CDR3 nucleotide sequence: TGCGCCAGCAGCACTAACGACCTGCACGAGCAGTACTTC. The encoded protein is CASSTNDLHEQYF.